The entry below describes one T cell receptor (beta chain). In terms of age and location, participants ranged from roughly 18 to 100 years and lived in roughly 22 US areas. Cohort 3 recovery required two negative PCRs, clearance, or symptom resolution. The data belong to a study of blood T cell repertoires in COVID-19. TCRdb keeps only in-frame clones here, not all; method: immunoSEQ multiplex PCR. The table records around 300,000 clones, around 90% of them present only once. The J segment lost 2 bases and the V segment lost 6 bases, leaving 4 bases of the junction unmatched. The CDR3 contains 15 residues. The germline V gene has CDR1 SEHNR and CDR2 FQNEAQ (reference sequence).

This clonotype originated in a woman aged 45-65 years who had recovered from COVID-19. The source material was PBMCs or T cells enriched from blood (not recorded which). The chain joins TRBV7-9 to TRBJ2-2; 9 bases are a match to TRBD2. DNA for the CDR3: TGTGCCAGCAGACCTAGCGGGACTAACACCGGGGAGCTGTTTTTT. It encodes CASRPSGTNTGELFF.